The 25 T cell receptor beta chains below come from one sample, sequenced in a study of blood T cell repertoires in COVID-19. The protocol was immunoSEQ multiplex PCR, while the TCRdb copy is restricted to in-frame clones and leaves out a portion. The table shows about 58,000 clones, with 80% to 85% occurring only once. The sequenced sample consisted of peripheral blood. The receptor source for this set is an elderly man with COVID-19, enrolled during active disease.

The chain uses TRBV3-1 (or the pseudogene TRBV3-2) and TRBJ2-6, with 7 bases identical to TRBD1. V shed 4 bases, J shed 1 base, and the junction held 10 bases outside the gene matches. From germline, CDR1 is LGHDT and CDR2 YNNKEL (reference sequence). This CDR3 is built from 18 residues. CDR3 in DNA: TGTGCCAGCAGCCCGTTAGGGGGCGACCTGTCTGGGGCCAACGTCCTGACTTTC. The encoded protein is CASSPLGGDLSGANVLTF.

The chain carries TRBV4-1 and TRBJ2-5; 10 bases fit TRBD2. V dropped 0 bases and J dropped 1; count of bases not matched to a gene: 14. Germline V gives CDR1 MGHRA, CDR2 YSYEKL. The CDR3 is 20 amino acids. The CDR3 loop is CASSQEVGTLAGVFQETQYF. The CDR3 nucleotides are TGCGCCAGCAGCCAAGAAGTGGGGACTCTAGCGGGGGTTTTCCAAGAGACCCAGTACTTC.

The genes are TRBV25-1 and TRBJ1-2; unclear D gene. Germline V CDR1 and CDR2: MGHDK, SYGVNS. Deletions cut 5 bases from V and 8 bases from J, with 18 bases between. CDR3 length equals 14 residues. CDR3 DNA sequence: TGTGCCAGCAGTAGGGCGGGCGCGGAGCAAGGCTACACCTTC. Translation gives CASSRAGAEQGYTF.

The V call is TRBV2, the J call TRBJ1-5; 9 bases are shared with TRBD1. Germline trimming cut 6 bases from V and 5 bases from J; bases unmatched to any gene: 5. Germline V gene lookup returns CDR1 SNHLY and CDR2 FYNNEI. The CDR3 has 14 amino acids. CDR3 nucleotides: TGTGCCAGCAGCGGGACAGGGAGGCATCAGCCCCAGCATTTT. It specifies CASSGTGRHQPQHF.

The gene calls are TRBV15 and TRBJ1-4; D is unclear. The V end lost 0 bases, the J end lost 0 bases, and 14 bases lay between the germline ends. CDR1 and CDR2 (germline): LNHNV, YYDKDF (reference sequence). The CDR3 is 18 amino acids. The CDR3 bases are TGTGCCACCAGCAGAGATGGCACTCCAGGCGCAACTAATGAAAAACTGTTTTTT. It encodes CATSRDGTPGATNEKLFF. The variable domain in full, with the rest retrieved from reference TRBV15 and TRBJ1-4, is DAMVIQNPRYQVTQFGKPVTLSCSQTLNHNVMYWYQQKSSQAPKLLFHYYDKDFNNEADTPDNFQSRRPNTSFCFLDIRSPGLGDTAMYLCATSRDGTPGATNEKLFFGSGTQLSVL.

The rearrangement uses TRBV9 and TRBJ1-1, with a weak D call TRBD1 (5 bases). V was clipped by 4 bases and J by 5 bases, with 18 bases between them. The CDR3 is 15 residues long. Germline V gene lookup returns CDR1 SGDLS and CDR2 YYNGEE. The chain's CDR3 is CASSSRMGGNTEAFF. CDR3 bases: TGTGCCAGCAGCTCCCGGATGGGGGGGAATACTGAAGCTTTCTTT.

This chain links TRBV29-1 with TRBJ2-3; 9 bases are shared with TRBD1. V lost 4 bases and J lost 5; bases outside the gene matches: 1. The CDR3 is made up of 12 amino acids. CDR1 and CDR2 (germline): SQVTM, ANQGSEA. Here the CDR3 reads CSVGTGVDTQYF. CDR3 bases: TGCAGCGTTGGGACAGGGGTAGATACGCAGTATTTT.

The chain employs TRBV7-9 and TRBJ2-7; 7 nucleotides agree with TRBD2. The CDR3 runs 12 residues. CDR1 SEHNR and CDR2 FQNEAQ come from the germline V gene (reference sequence). Unmatched junction bases numbered 3, after V lost 8 bases and J lost 2 bases. The CDR3 coding sequence is TGTGCCAGCGGGAGGGAAACCTACGAGCAGTACGTC. Protein sequence: CASGRETYEQYV.

V is TRBV3-1 (or the pseudogene TRBV3-2) and J is TRBJ2-7, with D tentatively TRBD1 (5 bases). V was clipped by 5 bases and J by 3 bases, with 8 bases between them. CDR3 size: 12 residues. Germline V gene sequence: CDR1 LGHDT, CDR2 YNNKEL (reference sequence). In DNA, the CDR3 is TGTGCCAGCAGCTTACAGGACTACGAGCAGTACTTC. Protein sequence: CASSLQDYEQYF.

This sequence joins TRBV4-3 and TRBJ1-4, with D unresolved. V lost 0 bases to trimming and J lost 13 bases, with 12 bases between them. The CDR3 runs to 13 residues. Germline values: CDR1 LGHNA, CDR2 YSLEER. In DNA, the CDR3 is TGCGCCAGCAGCCAAGATATCGGAGCGGGACTGTTTTTT. Translating it yields CASSQDIGAGLFF.

The V gene is TRBV12-5, the J gene TRBJ2-4; 7 bases align to TRBD2. With 8 bases clipped from V and 1 base from J, the junction kept 14 bases outside the gene matches. The CDR3 length is 17 residues. Germline lookup yields CDR1 LGHNT and CDR2 FRNRAP. CDR3 DNA: TGTGCTAGTATTCTAACTAGCGCTGATCTGGCCAAAAACATTCAGTACTTC. Encoded protein: CASILTSADLAKNIQYF.

CDR3 sequence: CASSQRGTEVTEAFF. The CDR3, as DNA: TGTGCCAGCAGCCAACGGGGGACCGAGGTGACTGAAGCTTTCTTT. The chain is built from TRBV3-1 (or the pseudogene TRBV3-2) and TRBJ1-1; weak D call: TRBD1 (5 bases). The V end lost 2 bases, the J end lost 5 bases, and 15 bases lay between the germline ends. The CDR3 sequence is 15 residues long. Germline-derived CDR1 and CDR2 are LGHDT and YNNKEL (reference sequence).

V is TRBV4-1 and J is TRBJ2-4; no clear D. V lost 4 bases and J 13 bases, leaving 8 bases between the germline ends. Germline-derived CDR1 and CDR2 are MGHRA and YSYEKL. The CDR3 length is 10 residues. Written as DNA, the CDR3 is TGCGCCAGCAGCCCAGAACTCCAGTACTTC. Protein sequence: CASSPELQYF.

This clone was observed a handful of times. This chain joins TRBV5-8 and TRBJ2-1, with 12 positions matching TRBD2. Germline-derived CDR1 and CDR2 are SGHTS and YDEGEE. V lost 4 bases, J lost 3 bases, and 5 bases stayed unmatched. CDR3 size: 16 residues. The CDR3 coding sequence is TGTGCCAGCAGCCCCAGACTAGCGGGAGTCTACAATGAGCAGTTCTTC. It is translated as CASSPRLAGVYNEQFF.

The CDR3 protein is CASSLVEDRVGEETQYF. The CDR3 DNA follows: TGTGCCAGCAGTTTAGTAGAGGACAGGGTAGGGGAAGAGACCCAGTACTTC. The chain joins TRBV28 to TRBJ2-5; 8 bases agree with TRBD1. The V gene's germline CDR1 is MDHEN and CDR2 SYDVKM. With 2 bases clipped from V and 3 bases from J, the junction kept 11 bases outside the gene matches. This CDR3 is built from 17 residues.

The CDR3 DNA sequence: TGCGCCAGCAGCTTGGGGAGACAGTTTAATGAAAAACTGTTTTTT. Translating it yields CASSLGRQFNEKLFF. The chain has TRBV5-1 and TRBJ1-4, with a tentative D call TRBD1 (5 bases). Looked up from germline, CDR1 is SGHRS and CDR2 is YFSETQ. This CDR3 is built from 15 residues. V lost 0 bases, J lost 4 bases, and 10 bases lay in between.

The chain recombines TRBV5-1 with TRBJ1-1; D perhaps matches TRBD1 (5 bases). Germline V gene sequence: CDR1 SGHRS, CDR2 YFSETQ. The CDR3 is 14 amino acids. V gave up 2 bases and J gave up 4 bases, with 12 bases separating them. In nucleotides, the CDR3 is TGCGCCAGCAGCTTCCAGGGAGGAGGCACTGAAGCTTTCTTT. Residues: CASSFQGGGTEAFF.

This chain connects TRBV3-1 (or the pseudogene TRBV3-2) to TRBJ1-1, with D possibly being TRBD1 (5 bases). Germline V gene lookup returns CDR1 LGHDT and CDR2 YNNKEL (reference sequence). This CDR3 has 13 residues. Trimming pared 8 bases from V and 1 base from J, leaving 11 bases between. The CDR3 DNA reads TGTGCCAGCCAAAGCAGGGAGAACACTGAAGCTTTCTTT. It yields the protein CASQSRENTEAFF.

The rearrangement links TRBV5-4 to TRBJ1-1; perhaps TRBD1 as D (5 bases). The CDR3 is made up of 15 amino acids. V was trimmed by 4 bases and J by 4 bases, leaving 17 bases between them. Germline V gene sequence: CDR1 SGHNT, CDR2 YYREEE (reference sequence). Written as DNA, the CDR3 is TGTGCCAGCAGCGTTCGCCAGGGCGCCCCCACTGAAGCTTTCTTT. As protein: CASSVRQGAPTEAFF.

This chain uses TRBV29-1 with TRBJ2-5, with 7 nucleotides matching TRBD1. V shed 4 bases, J shed 2 bases, and the junction held 4 bases outside the gene matches. The CDR3 length is 13 residues. Germline CDR1 SQVTM, CDR2 ANQGSEA. This chain's CDR3 is CSVATGHQETQYF. The CDR3 DNA reads as TGCAGCGTTGCGACAGGGCATCAAGAGACCCAGTACTTC.

The gene calls are TRBV4-2 and TRBJ1-1; a possible D gene is TRBD1 (6 bases). The CDR3 consists of 14 residues. With 0 bases removed from V and 8 bases from J, the gap between germline ends came to 13 bases. Germline V gives CDR1 LGHNA, CDR2 YNFKEQ. Here the CDR3 reads CASSQDEAGVEAFF. Written as DNA, the CDR3 is TGTGCCAGCAGCCAAGATGAGGCAGGGGTAGAAGCTTTCTTT.

The chain is built from TRBV19 and TRBJ2-5; perhaps TRBD1 as D (5 bases). The V and J ends lost 5 bases and 5 bases respectively, with 18 bases between them. This CDR3 contains 15 residues. Germline V gene lookup returns CDR1 LNHDA and CDR2 SQIVND (reference sequence). This CDR3 is CASSRQGPGAETQYF. CDR3 in DNA: TGTGCCAGTAGTCGCCAGGGTCCGGGTGCGGAGACCCAGTACTTC.

This chain uses TRBV20-1 with TRBJ2-7; D not certain. Looked up from germline, CDR1 is DFQATT and CDR2 is SNEGSKA (reference sequence). The CDR3 spans 11 residues. The DNA for the CDR3 is TGCAGCGCTATTTCCATTTACGAGCAGTACGTC. The encoded protein is CSAISIYEQYV.

This chain links TRBV5-4 with TRBJ1-1; D is possibly TRBD1 (6 bases). Germline V gene data show CDR1 as SGHNT and CDR2 as YYREEE (reference sequence). The V end lost 4 bases, the J end lost 2 bases, and 12 bases lay between the germline ends. CDR3 length: 14 residues. CDR3 protein: CASSPGTLNTEAFF. The CDR3 region has the DNA TGTGCCAGCAGCCCTGGGACACTTAACACTGAAGCTTTCTTT.

The chain uses TRBV19 and TRBJ1-1, with TRBD1 matching over 7 bases. Germline V gene lookup returns CDR1 LNHDA and CDR2 SQIVND (reference sequence). Trimming at V came to 4 bases and at J to 4 bases, leaving 12 bases not matched to a gene. The CDR3 spans 16 residues. CDR3 sequence reads: CASSTTRGRRVTEAFF. CDR3 nucleotides: TGTGCCAGTAGTACGACGAGGGGGCGGAGAGTCACTGAAGCTTTCTTT.